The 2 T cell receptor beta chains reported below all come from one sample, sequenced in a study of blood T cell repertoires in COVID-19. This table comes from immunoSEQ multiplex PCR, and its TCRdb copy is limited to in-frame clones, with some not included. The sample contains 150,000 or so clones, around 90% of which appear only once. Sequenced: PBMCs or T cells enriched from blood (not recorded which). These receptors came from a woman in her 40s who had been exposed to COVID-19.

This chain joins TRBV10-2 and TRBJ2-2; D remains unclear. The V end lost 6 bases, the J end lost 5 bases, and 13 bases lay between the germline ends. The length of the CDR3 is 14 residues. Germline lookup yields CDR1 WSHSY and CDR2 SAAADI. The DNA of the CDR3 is TGCGCCAGCAGCAACAGTCCGAGAACCGGGGAGCTGTTTTTT. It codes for CASSNSPRTGELFF.

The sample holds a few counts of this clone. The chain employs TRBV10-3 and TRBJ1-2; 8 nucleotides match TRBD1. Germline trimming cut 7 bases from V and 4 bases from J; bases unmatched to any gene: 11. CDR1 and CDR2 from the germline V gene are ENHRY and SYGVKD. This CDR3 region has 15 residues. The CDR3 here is CAITQGTGGTYGYTF. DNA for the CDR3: TGTGCCATCACCCAAGGTACAGGGGGTACCTATGGCTACACCTTC.